This T cell receptor (beta chain) originates from a study of blood T cell repertoires in COVID-19 (dated by TCRdb to the early 2020s). Background on the whole study: Samples covering the acute and convalescent phases of COVID-19 were provided by collaborators in the United States, Italy and Spain. The sample metadata nearly always contained a de-identified subject ID, COVID-19 status, age in years and sex. Where available, HLA class I and class II types were obtained from metadata supplied by the sample provider rather than from assay-based typing. The repertoires were made available in a free public database intended to serve as a resource for research on the immune response to SARS-CoV-2. Samples were obtained from the ongoing ImmuneRACE study (first 160 participants) and from over a thousand subjects provided by 6 global collaborators. The prospective study material was composed of cDNA or gDNA derived from T cells, B-cell-depleted T cells, or PBMCs. Deeply sampled blood TCRbeta repertoires from subjects exposed to, actively infected with, or recovered from COVID-19 were included in the dataset.

From cysteine to phenylalanine, the CDR3 is 16 amino acids long. CDR3 DNA only is kept here, 48 bases in frame from base 1. From V the trimming removes 3 bases and from J it removes 2 bases, while the gene matches leave 10 bases of the junction unaccounted for. The germline V gene (reference sequence) provides CDR1 LNHDA and CDR2 SQIVND. TCRbeta CDR3 regions were amplified from genomic DNA using the immunoSEQ Assay, a bias-controlled multiplex PCR. The original pipeline was this. Within the assay, amplification of reference gene primers was used to estimate how many nucleated cells each sample contained. To quantify the absolute abundance of each unique TCRbeta CDR3 rearrangement, sequence reads were collapsed and filtered. For each sample, productive Simpson clonality was calculated by taking the square root of Simpson's diversity index across productive rearrangements. The immuneACCESS repertoire file appears here via TCRdb, limited to in-frame rearrangements. These files lack a portion of the clones; in checked studies, under half of the deficit traces to unresolved V genes, and the cause of the others is not known. V and J calls and clone size are copied from that table; D and trimming were computed from the DNA. In this sample the table shows under 300,000 clones, 80% to 90% of which occur a single time. The ten top clones hold approximately 1.9% of the sample.

In the prospective study, participants were roughly 18 to 100 years old, resided in around 25 geographic areas of the United States, and were enrolled through a virtual design. To assign participants to cohorts, the prospective study relied on clinical history that participants themselves reported in a screening survey and a study questionnaire. Recovered participants in ImmuneRACE Cohort 3 were defined by two consecutive negative NP/OP PCR tests, clearance by a healthcare professional, or resolution of symptoms. In the prospective study, mobile phlebotomists collected whole blood, serum and a nasopharyngeal or oropharyngeal swab from each participant. Participants in the prospective study had the option to provide additional blood draws and questionnaires over a 2-month period. Before DNA extraction, prospective study blood samples were shipped either frozen or at room temperature. About this clone itself: This receptor's antigen is unknown. No base qualities exist here, and no much larger clone lies one base off it.

General findings and caveats noted by the study authors: Clinical and demographic metadata were provided uncurated, with the amount varying by source and participant.

Sequencing input: PBMCs or T cells enriched from blood (not recorded which). The clonotype originates from a woman aged 50 to 60 who had recovered from COVID-19. The V gene is TRBV19 and the J gene is TRBJ2-7; 7 central nucleotides agree with TRBD1. The CDR3 protein sequence reads: CASSMSAQGDPYEQYF. The sequenced DNA is TGTGCCAGTAGTATGTCTGCGCAGGGGGATCCCTACGAGCAGTACTTC.